The clone carrying this T cell receptor beta chain appeared a few times. Germline V CDR1 and CDR2: SGHTA, FQGTGA. Between the trimmed V and J ends, which lost 2 bases and 0 bases, there was a span of 14 bases. CDR3 length equals 17 residues. The data belong to a study of blood T cells in healthy people across ages. Study-wide context: Template switching retrieved approximately one barcoded beta molecule for each two T cells.

Combining a sample-barcoded 5' primer with a J-beta primer mix, a second PCR ran for roughly 6 to 12 cycles. All cDNA molecules were each tagged by a template-switch adaptor with 12 random nucleotides. In TCRdb, the 5' RACE reads were re-called with MiXCR into one record per CDR3 protein. The repertoire holds hundreds of thousands of distinct CDR3 sequences, with around half as singletons. Individuals who donated were healthy Caucasians from Russia aged about 6 to 100. This receptor was obtained from an older man in good health. Sequenced input: blood. The chain recombines TRBV7-3 with TRBJ2-1, with D perhaps TRBD1 or TRBD2 (6 bases each). In DNA, the CDR3 is TGTGCCAGCAGCTTAGGGGGGACAAGCCTCTCCTACAATGAGCAGTTCTTC. Translating gives CASSLGGTSLSYNEQFF.